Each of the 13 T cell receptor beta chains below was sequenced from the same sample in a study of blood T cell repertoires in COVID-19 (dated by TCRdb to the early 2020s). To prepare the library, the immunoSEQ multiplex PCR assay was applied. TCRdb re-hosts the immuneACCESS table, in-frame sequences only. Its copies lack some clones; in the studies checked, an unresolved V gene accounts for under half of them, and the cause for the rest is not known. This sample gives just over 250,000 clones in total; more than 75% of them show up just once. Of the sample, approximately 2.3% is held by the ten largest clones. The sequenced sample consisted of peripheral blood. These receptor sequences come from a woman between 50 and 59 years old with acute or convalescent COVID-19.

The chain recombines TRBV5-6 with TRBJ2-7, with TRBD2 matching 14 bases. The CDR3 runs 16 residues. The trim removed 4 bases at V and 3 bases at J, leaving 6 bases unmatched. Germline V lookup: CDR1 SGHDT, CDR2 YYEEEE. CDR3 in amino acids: CASSKPGLAGGYEQYF. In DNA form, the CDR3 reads TGTGCCAGCAGCAAACCCGGACTAGCGGGAGGCTACGAGCAGTACTTC.

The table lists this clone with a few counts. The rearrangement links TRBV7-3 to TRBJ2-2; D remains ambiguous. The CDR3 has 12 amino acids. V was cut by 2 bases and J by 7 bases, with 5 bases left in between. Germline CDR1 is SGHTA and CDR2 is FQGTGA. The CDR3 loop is CASSLYVGELFF. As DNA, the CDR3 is TGTGCCAGCAGCTTATATGTCGGGGAGCTGTTTTTT.

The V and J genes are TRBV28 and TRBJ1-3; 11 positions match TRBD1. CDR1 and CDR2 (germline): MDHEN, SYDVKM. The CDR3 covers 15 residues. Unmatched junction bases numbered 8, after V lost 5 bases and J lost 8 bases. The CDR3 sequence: CASSVPGTGGHTIYF. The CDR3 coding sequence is TGTGCCAGCAGTGTCCCCGGGACAGGGGGGCACACCATATATTTT.

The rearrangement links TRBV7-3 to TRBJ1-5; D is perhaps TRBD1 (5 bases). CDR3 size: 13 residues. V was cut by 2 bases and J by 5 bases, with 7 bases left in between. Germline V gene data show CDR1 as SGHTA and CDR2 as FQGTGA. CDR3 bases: TGTGCCAGCAGCTTAGGGACTTATCAGCCCCAGCATTTT. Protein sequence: CASSLGTYQPQHF.

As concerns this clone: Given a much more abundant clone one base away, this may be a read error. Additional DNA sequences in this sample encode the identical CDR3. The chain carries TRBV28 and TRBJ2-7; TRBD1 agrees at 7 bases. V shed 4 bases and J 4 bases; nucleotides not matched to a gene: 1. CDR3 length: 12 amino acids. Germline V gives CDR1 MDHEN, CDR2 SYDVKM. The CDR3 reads CASSSTGYEQYF. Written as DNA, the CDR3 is TGTGCCAGCAGTTCGACAGGGTACGAGCAGTACTTC.

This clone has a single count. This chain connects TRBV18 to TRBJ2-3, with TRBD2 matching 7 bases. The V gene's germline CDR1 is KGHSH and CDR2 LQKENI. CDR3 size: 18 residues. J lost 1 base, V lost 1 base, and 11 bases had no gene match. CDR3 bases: TGTGCCAGCTCACCACGCCAAAGCGTAGCGGGCGGCACAGATACGCAGTATTTT. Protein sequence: CASSPRQSVAGGTDTQYF.

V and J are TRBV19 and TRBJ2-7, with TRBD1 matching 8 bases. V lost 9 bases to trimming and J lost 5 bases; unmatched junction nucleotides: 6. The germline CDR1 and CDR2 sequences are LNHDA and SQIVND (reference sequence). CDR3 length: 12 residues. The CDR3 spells CASGTGRNEQYF. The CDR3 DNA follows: TGTGCCAGCGGGACAGGTAGGAACGAGCAGTACTTC.

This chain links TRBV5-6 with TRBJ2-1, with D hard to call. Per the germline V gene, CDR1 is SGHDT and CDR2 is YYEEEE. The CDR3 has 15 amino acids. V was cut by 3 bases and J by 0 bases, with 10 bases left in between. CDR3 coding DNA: TGTGCCAGCAGCTCAATGGGCAGCTCCTACAATGAGCAGTTCTTC. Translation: CASSSMGSSYNEQFF.

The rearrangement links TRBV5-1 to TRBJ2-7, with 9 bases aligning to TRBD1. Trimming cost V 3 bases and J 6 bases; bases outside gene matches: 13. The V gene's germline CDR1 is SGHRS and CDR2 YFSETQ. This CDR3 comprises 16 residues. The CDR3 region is CASSSPSTGGWSEQYF. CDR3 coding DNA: TGCGCCAGCAGCTCGCCGTCTACAGGGGGCTGGAGCGAGCAGTACTTC.

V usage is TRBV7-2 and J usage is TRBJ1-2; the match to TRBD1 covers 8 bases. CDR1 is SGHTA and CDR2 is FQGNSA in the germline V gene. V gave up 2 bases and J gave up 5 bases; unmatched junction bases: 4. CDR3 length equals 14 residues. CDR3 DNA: TGTGCCAGCAGCTTACGACAGGGGAGGTATGGCTACACCTTC. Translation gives CASSLRQGRYGYTF.

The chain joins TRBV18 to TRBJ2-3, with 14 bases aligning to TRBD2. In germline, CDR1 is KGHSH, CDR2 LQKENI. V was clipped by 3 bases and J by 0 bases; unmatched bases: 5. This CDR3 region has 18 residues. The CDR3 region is CASSPYGTSGRSTDTQYF. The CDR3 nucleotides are TGTGCCAGCTCACCCTATGGGACTAGCGGGAGAAGCACAGATACGCAGTATTTT.

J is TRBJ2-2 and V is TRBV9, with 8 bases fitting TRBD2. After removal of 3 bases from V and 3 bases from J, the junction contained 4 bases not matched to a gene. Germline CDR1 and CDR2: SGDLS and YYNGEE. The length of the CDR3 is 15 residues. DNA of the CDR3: TGTGCCAGCAGCGAACGGACTAGCTACACCGGGGAGCTGTTTTTT. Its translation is CASSERTSYTGELFF.

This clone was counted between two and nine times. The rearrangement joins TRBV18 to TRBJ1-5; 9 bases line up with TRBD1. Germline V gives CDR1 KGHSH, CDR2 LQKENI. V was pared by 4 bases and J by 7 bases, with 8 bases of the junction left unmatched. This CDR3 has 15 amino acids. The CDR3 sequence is CASSQGQGPGQPQHF. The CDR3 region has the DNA TGTGCCAGCTCACAAGGACAGGGGCCGGGCCAGCCCCAGCATTTT.